This T cell receptor beta chain was profiled in a study of vaccination and CD4 T cells after COVID-19. Study observations and caveats: In convalescent patients, a median about 90% of reactive clones appeared only post-vaccination.

This CDR3 is 14 amino acids long. Per germline, CDR1 MNHEY and CDR2 SVGEGT. V lost 6 bases to trimming and J lost 8 bases, with 14 bases between them. Cultured CD4+ T-cell DNA underwent Oncomine TCR Beta short-read sequencing. It was from cultured CD4+ T cells that genomic DNA was extracted. MiXCR was run by TCRdb on the PCR reads, yielding one entry per CDR3 protein. The sample has about 7,800 distinct CDR3 sequences; roughly two fifths are singletons. The treatment here: roughly 10-day PBMC culture with coronavirus spike peptide pools or control peptides (ViraFEST assay). Investigators obtained the unexposed donor's CD4+ T cells before the COVID-19 pandemic (2011-2018). In its sample, this clonotype was seen a few times. Its matching antigen is unknown.

This sequence originates from a human donor in good health. This sequence joins TRBV6-2 or TRBV6-3 and TRBJ1-6, with TRBD1 as a possible D gene (5 bases). The material sequenced was CD4+ T cells from blood, cultured in vitro. The CDR3 is CASRPQAVHSPLHF. The DNA of the CDR3 is TGTGCCAGCAGACCACAGGCAGTTCATTCACCCCTCCACTTT.